The 22 T cell receptor beta chains given below trace back to one sample, sequenced in a study of T cell responses to AZD1222 COVID-19 vaccine. TCRdb keeps only in-frame clones here, not all; method: immunoSEQ multiplex PCR. The table records 150,000 to 200,000 clones, approximately 92% of them present only once. The sample in question was peripheral blood, obtained 28 days after the second dose of the MenACWY control vaccine. Receptors originate from an adult who received the MenACWY meningococcal vaccine as a control.

The chain links TRBV12-3 or TRBV12-4 to TRBJ1-5, with a possible D match to TRBD1 (6 bases). The ends were cut back, 6 bases at V and 5 bases at J, with 11 bases in the middle. The CDR3 has 13 amino acids. The CDR3 loop reads CASSSGTYQPQHF. As DNA, the CDR3 is TGTGCCAGCAGCTCCGGGACATATCAGCCCCAGCATTTT.

The sample holds one count of this clone. The chain has TRBV27 and TRBJ2-7, with 8 bases lining up with TRBD1. With 5 bases clipped from V and 0 bases from J, the junction kept 6 bases outside the gene matches. The germline CDR1 and CDR2 sequences are MNHEY and SMNVEV (reference sequence). This CDR3 region has 15 residues. The CDR3 nucleotides read TGTGCCAGCAGTCCACGGGACAGGAGCTCCTACGAGCAGTACTTC. This gives the protein CASSPRDRSSYEQYF.

The chain combines TRBV19 with TRBJ1-5, with a weak D call TRBD1 (5 bases). Trimming stripped 7 bases from V and 5 bases from J, with 12 bases between. The CDR3 contains 13 residues. The germline CDR1 and CDR2 sequences are LNHDA and SQIVND (reference sequence). CDR3 in DNA: TGTGCCAGTAACGCAGGGCTTGATCAGCCCCAGCATTTT. Translation: CASNAGLDQPQHF.

This clone was observed once. The chain employs TRBV28 and TRBJ1-2, with 8 bases that match TRBD1. The CDR3 contains 13 residues. Germline V lookup: CDR1 MDHEN, CDR2 SYDVKM. Germline trimming cut 6 bases from V and 7 bases from J; bases unmatched to any gene: 7. The CDR3 region is CASRSTGGRGYTF. The CDR3 nucleotides read TGTGCCAGCAGAAGTACAGGGGGTCGTGGCTACACCTTC.

This chain connects TRBV5-1 to TRBJ2-1, with a weak D call TRBD1 (6 bases). Trimming took off 1 base at V and 0 bases at J, with 17 bases between the two ends. The CDR3 totals 18 residues. Germline lookup yields CDR1 SGHRS and CDR2 YFSETQ. CDR3 bases: TGCGCCAGCAGCTTGAGAGGGGGTGACAAGTTCTCCTACAATGAGCAGTTCTTC. Protein: CASSLRGGDKFSYNEQFF. The entire variable domain, with the rest obtained from reference TRBV5-1 and TRBJ2-1, is as follows: KAGVTQTPRYLIKTRGQQVTLSCSPISGHRSVSWYQQTPGQGLQFLFEYFSETQRNKGNFPGRFSGRQFSNSRSEMNVSTLELGDSALYLCASSLRGGDKFSYNEQFFGPGTRLTVL.

This clone appeared once. V is TRBV7-9 and J is TRBJ1-1, with D possibly TRBD1 on 6 matching bases. Trimming took 1 base from V and 6 from J, leaving 18 bases between them. CDR3 length: 16 amino acids. Germline V CDR1 and CDR2: SEHNR, FQNEAQ (reference sequence). CDR3 amino acids: CASSLVSTAAGAEAFF. The CDR3, as DNA: TGTGCCAGCAGCTTAGTCTCAACAGCGGCAGGGGCTGAAGCTTTCTTT.

This chain links TRBV5-1 with TRBJ2-3; the match to TRBD2 covers 8 bases. Germline CDR1 and CDR2: SGHRS and YFSETQ. The CDR3 runs 15 residues. The V and J ends lost 0 bases and 2 bases, in that order; junction bases with no gene match: 2. DNA of the CDR3: TGCGCCAGCAGCTTGGCAGCGGGGGTCACAGATACGCAGTATTTT. Translated: CASSLAAGVTDTQYF.

The genes are TRBV27 and TRBJ2-5; D remains unclear. The CDR3 covers 12 residues. The germline CDR1 and CDR2 sequences are MNHEY and SMNVEV (reference sequence). Trimming took off 2 bases at V and 7 bases at J, with 8 bases between the two ends. The CDR3 region has the DNA TGTGCCAGCAGTTTAGGGTACCGGACCCAGTACTTC. Its protein product is CASSLGYRTQYF.

This rearrangement joins TRBV19 to TRBJ1-1; the match to TRBD1 covers 8 bases. The CDR3 covers 13 residues. Looked up from germline, CDR1 is LNHDA and CDR2 is SQIVND (reference sequence). The junction had 2 bases not matched to a gene; V was cut back by 4 bases and J by 4 bases. The CDR3 sequence is CASSTGTGTEAFF. The CDR3 region has the DNA TGTGCCAGTAGTACGGGGACAGGCACTGAAGCTTTCTTT.

The rearrangement uses TRBV4-2 and TRBJ2-3, with D possibly TRBD2 on 5 matching bases. The V end was cut by 0 bases, the J end by 3 bases, with 10 bases between. Germline V lookup: CDR1 LGHNA, CDR2 YNFKEQ. The CDR3 covers 15 residues. The CDR3 region has the DNA TGTGCCAGCAGCCAAGAATTGAGAGGGACAGATACGCAGTATTTT. It translates to CASSQELRGTDTQYF.

The chain has TRBV7-8 and TRBJ1-5; 10 bases line up with TRBD1. The CDR3 consists of 15 residues. Germline assignment: CDR1 SGHVS and CDR2 FQNEAQ. V trimming: 3 bases; J trimming: 4 bases; junction bases outside the gene matches: 3. CDR3 amino acids: CASSFGGQGNQPQHF. In DNA, the CDR3 is TGTGCCAGCAGCTTCGGGGGACAGGGGAATCAGCCCCAGCATTTT.

Worth noting for this clone: Other nucleotide sequences in the sample specify the same CDR3. This chain links TRBV3-1 (or the pseudogene TRBV3-2) with TRBJ1-3, with unresolved D. V dropped 3 bases and J dropped 3 bases, with 6 bases sitting between them. This CDR3 contains 13 residues. Germline V gene lookup returns CDR1 LGHDT and CDR2 YNNKEL (reference sequence). The CDR3 protein is CASSQPSGNTIYF. DNA for the CDR3: TGTGCCAGCAGCCAGCCGAGTGGAAACACCATATATTTT.

The chain recombines TRBV7-8 with TRBJ2-5; D is ambiguous. CDR1 is SGHVS, CDR2 FQNEAQ, per germline. Trimming stripped 5 bases from V and 13 bases from J, with 20 bases between. This CDR3 region has 13 residues. CDR3 sequence reads: CASSLSGGSHMYF. The CDR3 DNA is TGTGCCAGCAGCCTCTCAGGCGGCAGCCATATGTACTTC.

The rearrangement joins TRBV10-1 to TRBJ1-4; D remains unclear. CDR1 and CDR2 from the germline V gene are WNHNN and SYGVQD (reference sequence). Trimming removed 6 bases from V and 5 bases from J, with 10 bases in between. The CDR3 totals 13 residues. The CDR3 coding sequence is TGCGCCAGCAGCCGGGCCGTAAATGAAAAACTGTTTTTT. Encoded protein: CASSRAVNEKLFF.

The CDR3, as DNA: TGTGCCAGCAGTTATAATTGGTGGCCGAAGCTCTATGGCTACACCTTC. It codes for CASSYNWWPKLYGYTF. The chain joins TRBV6-8 to TRBJ1-2; D gene unclear. The germline V gene encodes CDR1 MNHGY and CDR2 SAAAGT. The CDR3 runs 16 residues. V lost 3 bases to trimming and J lost 4 bases, with 18 bases between them.

The genes are TRBV30 and TRBJ1-1; TRBD1 agrees at 7 bases. V gave up 7 bases and J gave up 6 bases; unmatched junction bases: 2. This CDR3 region has 10 residues. The germline CDR1 and CDR2 sequences are GTSNPN and SVGIG (reference sequence). The CDR3 DNA reads TGTGCCTCACAGGGGTCTGAAGCTTTCTTT. Translation gives CASQGSEAFF.

This clone came up a few times. The chain has TRBV30 and TRBJ1-2; a weak D match, TRBD1 (5 bases). CDR1 is GTSNPN, CDR2 SVGIG, per germline (reference sequence). Trimming shortened V by 3 bases and J by 0 bases, and 11 bases separated the two germline ends. CDR3 length: 14 amino acids. As DNA, the CDR3 is TGTGCCTGGAGCCTTGACAGTTCTAACTATGGCTACACCTTC. This codes for CAWSLDSSNYGYTF.

The chain uses TRBV20-1 and TRBJ2-3, with D perhaps TRBD2 (6 bases). In germline, CDR1 is DFQATT, CDR2 SNEGSKA (reference sequence). The CDR3 spans 15 residues. The V and J ends lost 3 bases and 6 bases respectively, with 19 bases between them. The CDR3 DNA reads TGCAGTGCTAGTAAGGGAGGTAGGGGTCAGGATACGCAGTATTTT. Encoded protein: CSASKGGRGQDTQYF.

J is TRBJ1-2 and V is TRBV11-1; D is perhaps TRBD1 (5 bases). V was cut by 3 bases and J by 7 bases, with 9 bases left in between. CDR1 and CDR2 (germline): SGHAT, FQDESV (reference sequence). CDR3 length: 12 amino acids. For the CDR3, the DNA is TGTGCCAGCAGCTTGGCAGGGATTGGCTACACCTTC. This gives the protein CASSLAGIGYTF.

The rearrangement joins TRBV18 to TRBJ1-6; D is unresolved. The CDR3 has 15 amino acids. The V end lost 6 bases, the J end lost 0 bases, and 9 bases lay between the germline ends. Germline CDR1 KGHSH, CDR2 LQKENI. The CDR3 nucleotides read TGTGCCAGCTCGCCCATAAGCTCCTATAATTCACCCCTCCACTTT. It codes for CASSPISSYNSPLHF.

The gene calls are TRBV14 and TRBJ2-5; D might be TRBD1 or TRBD2, each matching 6 bases. The CDR3 is made up of 19 amino acids. The V end was cut by 0 bases, the J end by 1 base, with 21 bases between. Germline V gene lookup returns CDR1 SGHDN and CDR2 FVKESK. CDR3 sequence reads: CASSQDMRGYSGRQETQYF. In DNA form, the CDR3 reads TGTGCCAGCAGCCAAGATATGAGGGGGTACAGCGGGCGCCAAGAGACCCAGTACTTC.

V and J are TRBV15 and TRBJ2-3; D is perhaps TRBD2 (6 bases). V was shortened by 5 bases and J by 0 bases, with 12 bases between the two germline ends. CDR3 length: 15 amino acids. CDR1 and CDR2 (germline): LNHNV, YYDKDF (reference sequence). The CDR3 spells CATSASGTSTDTQYF. CDR3 in DNA: TGTGCCACCAGCGCCTCCGGGACTAGCACAGATACGCAGTATTTT.